The 9 T cell receptor beta chains in this list originate from one sample, sequenced in a study of blood T cell repertoires in COVID-19. The protocol was immunoSEQ multiplex PCR, while the TCRdb copy is restricted to in-frame clones and leaves out a portion. This table holds about 220,000 clones, about 81% found once. The sample was peripheral blood. These receptor sequences come from a woman in her 70s with COVID-19, enrolled during active disease.

The chain joins TRBV2 to TRBJ2-7; 9 bases match TRBD1. The V segment lost 2 bases and the J segment 3 bases; nucleotides outside the gene matches: 5. CDR1 and CDR2 (germline): SNHLY, FYNNEI. The length of the CDR3 is 15 residues. The CDR3 nucleotides read TGTGCCAGCAGTGAATCCGGGACAGGGCTCTACGAGCAGTACTTC. Encoded protein: CASSESGTGLYEQYF.

This chain links TRBV11-3 with TRBJ2-1; D is ambiguous. The CDR3 spans 14 residues. The V and J ends lost 4 bases and 9 bases respectively, with 16 bases between them. Germline values: CDR1 SGHNT, CDR2 YENEEA. CDR3 DNA sequence: TGTGCCAGCAGCTCCGACTTCGGGTATGGTGAGCAGTTCTTC. Amino acids: CASSSDFGYGEQFF.

This chain joins TRBV2 and TRBJ1-5; 8 bases are a match to TRBD1. After removal of 5 bases from V and 2 bases from J, the junction contained 5 bases not matched to a gene. The CDR3 totals 15 residues. Germline V lookup: CDR1 SNHLY, CDR2 FYNNEI. Written as DNA, the CDR3 is TGTGCCAGCAGTATGACAGGGGTTGGCAATCAGCCCCAGCATTTT. This sequence encodes CASSMTGVGNQPQHF.

The rearrangement uses TRBV20-1 and TRBJ1-1, with a possible D match to TRBD1 (5 bases). This CDR3 contains 11 residues. CDR1 is DFQATT and CDR2 is SNEGSKA in the germline V gene (reference sequence). CDR3 sequence: CKIDSYTEAFF. In nucleotides, the CDR3 is TGCAAAATTGACAGCTACACTGAAGCTTTCTTT.

The genes are TRBV19 and TRBJ1-5; perhaps TRBD1 as D (6 bases). The CDR3 contains 16 residues. With 5 bases removed from V and 0 bases from J, the gap between germline ends came to 14 bases. Germline-derived CDR1 and CDR2 are LNHDA and SQIVND (reference sequence). In DNA form, the CDR3 reads TGTGCCAGTAGTCACAGGGATGGAGGTAGCAATCAGCCCCAGCATTTT. It encodes CASSHRDGGSNQPQHF.

The chain employs TRBV10-1 and TRBJ2-7, with unresolved D. The CDR3 runs to 15 residues. CDR1 and CDR2 from the germline V gene are WNHNN and SYGVQD (reference sequence). The ends were cut back, 3 bases at V and 2 bases at J, with 14 bases in the middle. CDR3 nucleotides: TGCGCCAGCAGTGATAGCCCCATCGGAACCTACGAGCAGTACTTC. Protein sequence: CASSDSPIGTYEQYF.

The chain employs TRBV3-1 (or the pseudogene TRBV3-2) and TRBJ1-5; a possible D gene is TRBD1 (5 bases). The CDR3 runs 14 residues. Germline V lookup: CDR1 LGHDT, CDR2 YNNKEL (reference sequence). Trimming took 1 base from V and 7 from J, leaving 11 bases between them. CDR3 region: CASSQGGEEQPQHF. The CDR3 DNA sequence: TGTGCCAGCAGCCAAGGAGGGGAGGAACAGCCCCAGCATTTT.

The rearrangement links TRBV9 to TRBJ1-5, with D maybe TRBD1 (6 bases). CDR1 and CDR2 from the germline V gene are SGDLS and YYNGEE. The CDR3 consists of 15 residues. Trimming took 4 bases from V and 3 from J, leaving 14 bases between them. CDR3 nucleotides: TGTGCCAGCAGCCGGGACACGGGCTACAATCAGCCCCAGCATTTT. It translates to CASSRDTGYNQPQHF.

V and J are TRBV6-5 and TRBJ1-5; weak D call: TRBD1 (5 bases). The germline V and J ends were trimmed by 4 bases and 1 base, with 14 bases remaining between them. Looked up from germline, CDR1 is MNHEY and CDR2 is SVGAGI. The CDR3 length is 16 residues. The CDR3 region has the DNA TGTGCCAGCAGTTTTCAGGGAACTCTAAGCAATCAGCCCCAGCATTTT. Translated, it gives CASSFQGTLSNQPQHF.